This T cell receptor beta chain derives from a study of T cell responses to AZD1222 COVID-19 vaccine (dated by TCRdb to the early 2020s). Turning to the overall study: AZD1222 recipients with second doses at about 4 weeks or about 12 weeks were pooled, because spike-specific TCR depth and breadth did not differ between schedules. TCR sequencing was performed for some 250 trial participants, of whom 200 to 220 were given two doses of AZD1222 and some 26 were given two doses of MenACWY control vaccine. Trial participants were enrolled into age subgroups of 18-55, 56-69 and 70-plus years, which contained around 150, 28 and 57 TCR-sequenced participants, respectively.

The CDR3 regions of human TCRbeta chains were analyzed by immunosequencing. In the source study's methods: Repertoire TCRs were matched against a reference library of SARS-CoV-2-specific TCRs generated with the MIRA antigen-specificity platform. Breadth meant the fraction of unique TCRs that were SARS-CoV-2-associated, whereas depth meant the fraction of total T cells that were SARS-CoV-2-associated. Using the MIRA data, each spike-specific TCR was assigned both to the spike region to which the TCR was reactive and to a CD4 or CD8 class. Log10-transformed breadth and depth values were compared by one-way ANOVA with Sidak's multiple comparisons tests. The table was pulled from immuneACCESS by TCRdb, which kept in-frame rearrangements only. Such tables lose some clones; where checked, under half of the loss comes from unresolved V genes, and the rest has no known cause. The V and J calls and clone size are taken from that table; D and trimming were inferred from the DNA. Here the sample has around 120,000 clones; over 75% occur a single time. Approximately 10% of the sample goes to the ten largest clones.

Details on this clone: Its antigen remains undetermined. Per-base qualities were not stored, and no clone one base away is much larger.

V is shortened by 4 bases, J by 3 bases, and the region joining them spans 12 bases. Reading the germline V gene gives CDR1 SGHNT and CDR2 YENEEA. Counted from cysteine to phenylalanine, this CDR3 has 14 amino acids. Only the CDR3 region is kept as DNA, spanning 42 bases read in frame from base 1. In the paper's terms, the time point label means: baseline before first vaccination. Vaccinee samples were obtained from the UK trials COV001 and COV002, which included a single-blind randomized controlled phase 2/3 trial of AZD1222 (ChAdOx1 nCoV-19) in healthy adults. For TCRbeta chain sequencing, PBMC samples were collected from trial participants at day 0 and at day 28 after the second dose. On the study overall, not on this receptor specifically: A significant rise in spike-specific TCR breadth and depth was observed after two AZD1222 doses relative to day 0 and relative to MenACWY recipients. The 56-69-year group was small, and its depth increase did not reach significance, likely because of low power. Participants were mostly white British and included more females than males, and it was suggested by the authors that clonal diversity may have been underestimated. Only five to seven AZD1222 recipients were SARS-CoV-2 seropositive at baseline, limiting conclusions about previously exposed vaccinees. The vaccine-associated CD4 TCRs covered the entire spike protein, and the dominant responses fell in regions 160-218 and 743-854. Reportedly, close to half of the unique spike-specific TCRs recognized epitopes lying outside the regions that are mutated in the B.1.351 and B.1.1.7 variants. No day 14 peak-response samples were available, so repertoires were characterized only after the peak T cell response.

The sequencing used peripheral blood, collected on day 0 of AZD1222 vaccination. The TCR originated in an adult in good health. The sequence links TRBV11-3 to TRBJ1-2; a tentative D match to TRBD1 spans 5 bases. The CDR3 protein sequence reads: CASSSDGGDYGYTF. The DNA reads as follows: TGTGCCAGCAGCTCGGACGGAGGGGACTATGGCTACACCTTC.